The clone carrying this T cell receptor (beta chain) was observed a handful of times. The data are from a study of OX40 agonist ivuxolimab in advanced cancers. Germline V lookup: CDR1 LNHDA, CDR2 SQIVND (reference sequence). This CDR3 has 11 amino acids. V was shortened by 4 bases and J by 12 bases, with 13 bases between the two germline ends. Clones were read by immunoSEQ multiplex PCR, and TCRdb kept only the in-frame ones, dropping some. Of under 45,000 clones in the sample, about 79% were seen once. The TCR sequence derives from an adult with an advanced solid tumor such as melanoma, head and neck, liver or kidney cancer. The rearrangement links TRBV19 to TRBJ2-7; possibly TRBD1 for D (6 bases). The source material was CD4+ or CD8+ T cells sorted from blood, sampled in a trial of the OX40 agonist ivuxolimab. For the CDR3, the DNA is TGTGCCAGTAGTAGGGACACGTACCTGTACTTC. Protein: CASSRDTYLYF.